This T cell receptor (beta chain) was identified during a study of cytomegalovirus exposure and HLA in healthy donors. In the PCR, 60 Vbeta and 13 Jbeta primers were used. The assay was immunoSEQ multiplex PCR, and TCRdb's table has in-frame clones only and misses some. The sample carries 100,000 to 120,000 clones, approximately 83% recorded once. This clone was counted once. The CDR3 contains 15 residues. The V segment lost 5 bases and the J segment 0 bases; nucleotides outside the gene matches: 5. CDR1 is SGHTA, CDR2 FQGNSA, per germline. V is TRBV7-2 and J is TRBJ2-5; 8 nucleotides align to TRBD2. Sequencing was carried out using PBMCs. The origin of this receptor is a man younger than 35 in good health and CMV-seronegative. CDR3 sequence reads: CASSQRLAHQETQYF. In DNA, the CDR3 is TGTGCCAGCAGCCAGAGACTAGCGCACCAAGAGACCCAGTACTTC. Looking up the rest from reference TRBV7-2 and TRBJ2-5 gives the full variable domain: GAGVSQSPSNKVTEKGKDVELRCDPISGHTALYWYRQSLGQGLEFLIYFQGNSAPDKSGLPSDRFSAERTGGSVSTLTIQRTQQEDSAVYLCASSQRLAHQETQYFGPGTRLLVL.